The 24 T cell receptor beta chains listed next were all sequenced from one sample in a study of shared clonotypes between healthy human individuals. Assay: immunoSEQ multiplex PCR; the TCRdb copy retains only in-frame clones and omits some. The sample has about 1 million clones; around 78% are singletons. Sequenced: memory CD4+ T cells from PBMCs. Described subset: CD45RA-negative fraction. The source of these receptors is a young man in good health. Some clones in this sample may be carry-over from other donors' samples.

The chain recombines TRBV19 with TRBJ2-4, with TRBD1 matching 9 bases. V shed 7 bases and J 7 bases; nucleotides not matched to a gene: 11. The length of the CDR3 is 15 residues. CDR1 and CDR2 from the germline V gene are LNHDA and SQIVND (reference sequence). Written as DNA, the CDR3 is TGTGCCAGTACCTCTACAGGGGGCGTAAGGAACATTCAGTACTTC. Its translation is CASTSTGGVRNIQYF.

The chain recombines TRBV27 with TRBJ2-2; TRBD1 aligns across 9 bases. Germline CDR1 and CDR2: MNHEY and SMNVEV (reference sequence). The CDR3 extends over 17 amino acids. J lost 3 bases, V lost 5 bases, and 10 bases had no gene match. The CDR3 here is CASSLIQGARDTGELFF. The CDR3 coding sequence is TGTGCCAGCAGTCTGATACAGGGGGCTCGGGACACCGGGGAGCTGTTTTTT.

CDR3 amino acids: CASSTGQIQETQYF. CDR3 DNA sequence: TGTGCCAGCAGTACCGGACAGATACAAGAGACCCAGTACTTC. This chain uses TRBV6-5 with TRBJ2-5; D is perhaps TRBD1 (6 bases). CDR1 is MNHEY and CDR2 is SVGAGI in the germline V gene. This CDR3 spans 14 amino acids. Trimming stripped 5 bases from V and 2 bases from J, with 12 bases between.

A note on this clone: This may arise from a read error, as a much more abundant clone is one base away. V and J are TRBV7-2 and TRBJ1-1; D is unclear. This CDR3 is built from 13 residues. Germline assignment: CDR1 SGHTA and CDR2 FQGNSA. V was shortened by 3 bases and J by 1 base, with 6 bases between the two germline ends. The CDR3 loop is CASSFDPNTEAFF. As DNA, the CDR3 is TGTGCCAGCAGCTTCGACCCGAACACTGAAGCTTTCTTT.

The rearrangement links TRBV10-3 to TRBJ2-3; no firm D call. The V end lost 3 bases, the J end lost 8 bases, and 15 bases lay between the germline ends. The CDR3 contains 14 residues. Germline V gene data show CDR1 as ENHRY and CDR2 as SYGVKD. CDR3 DNA: TGTGCCATCAGTGACTCCCGGAAGGGTGGTACGCAGTATTTT. It codes for CAISDSRKGGTQYF.

The chain couples TRBV18 to TRBJ2-7, with D perhaps assigned TRBD1 or TRBD2 (5 bases each). The CDR3 has 15 amino acids. Looked up from germline, CDR1 is KGHSH and CDR2 is LQKENI. V was shortened by 3 bases and J by 0 bases, with 12 bases between the two germline ends. CDR3 sequence (DNA): TGTGCCAGCTCACCCGGGACGTATAGCTCCTACGAGCAGTACTTC. The encoded protein is CASSPGTYSSYEQYF.

This clone appeared a few times. V is TRBV19 and J is TRBJ1-5, with D hard to call. This CDR3 comprises 14 residues. V lost 7 bases, J lost 7 bases, and 17 bases lay in between. Germline V gene sequence: CDR1 LNHDA, CDR2 SQIVND (reference sequence). CDR3 loop: CASTSALSGQPQHF. CDR3 DNA: TGTGCCAGTACCTCTGCTCTTAGTGGGCAGCCCCAGCATTTT.

The chain couples TRBV28 to TRBJ2-1; 7 bases are a match to TRBD1. V gave up 4 bases and J gave up 2 bases; unmatched junction bases: 8. The CDR3 extends over 16 amino acids. The germline CDR1 and CDR2 sequences are MDHEN and SYDVKM. CDR3 amino acids: CASSSPGTATYNEQFF. The CDR3 bases are TGTGCCAGCAGTTCACCCGGGACAGCGACCTACAATGAGCAGTTCTTC. The variable domain in full, completed from reference TRBV28 and TRBJ2-1, reads DVKVTQSSRYLVKRTGEKVFLECVQDMDHENMFWYRQDPGLGLRLIYFSYDVKMKEKGDIPEGYSVSREKKERFSLILESASTNQTSMYLCASSSPGTATYNEQFFGPGTRLTVL.

The chain is built from TRBV29-1 and TRBJ2-1, with a possible D match to TRBD2 (5 bases). This CDR3 has 10 amino acids. Germline CDR1 reads SQVTM; CDR2 reads ANQGSEA. V dropped 3 bases and J dropped 8 bases, with 5 bases sitting between them. The CDR3 coding sequence is TGCAGCGTTGATAGCGATGAGCAGTTCTTC. It is translated as CSVDSDEQFF.

The chain recombines TRBV27 with TRBJ2-2; D is perhaps TRBD2 (7 bases). Trimming shortened V by 0 bases and J by 7 bases, and 9 bases separated the two germline ends. Germline CDR1 is MNHEY and CDR2 is SMNVEV (reference sequence). The CDR3 is 14 amino acids. The chain's CDR3 is CASSLSRGGGELFF. CDR3 coding DNA: TGTGCCAGCAGTTTATCGAGGGGGGGCGGGGAGCTGTTTTTT.

The chain recombines TRBV28 with TRBJ1-3, with D perhaps TRBD1 (6 bases). Germline lookup yields CDR1 MDHEN and CDR2 SYDVKM. Trimming took 10 bases from V and 2 from J, leaving 9 bases between them. This CDR3 spans 12 amino acids. For the CDR3, the DNA is TGTGCCACCCGGGACACTGGAAACACCATATATTTT. Amino acid sequence: CATRDTGNTIYF.

V is TRBV18 and J is TRBJ2-7, with D unresolved. The CDR3 length is 13 residues. Trimming removed 3 bases at V and 0 bases at J, with 6 bases between. Germline CDR1 KGHSH, CDR2 LQKENI. In nucleotides, the CDR3 is TGTGCCAGCTCACCGGCTCCCTCCTACGAGCAGTACTTC. It translates to CASSPAPSYEQYF.

The V call is TRBV7-9, the J call TRBJ1-1; D is undetermined. The germline V and J ends were trimmed by 3 bases and 5 bases, with 19 bases remaining between them. The CDR3 contains 16 residues. Germline V gene lookup returns CDR1 SEHNR and CDR2 FQNEAQ (reference sequence). The CDR3 reads CASSFGAGFVTTEAFF. CDR3 sequence (DNA): TGTGCCAGCAGCTTCGGAGCGGGCTTCGTTACGACTGAAGCTTTCTTT.

The chain links TRBV11-2 to TRBJ2-7; TRBD1 agrees at 11 bases. Germline V gene lookup returns CDR1 SGHAT and CDR2 FQNNGV. V shed 4 bases, J shed 3 bases, and the junction held 2 bases outside the gene matches. The CDR3 is 14 amino acids. The CDR3 bases are TGTGCCAGCAGCTCCGGGACAGGGGGCTACGAGCAGTACTTC. This encodes CASSSGTGGYEQYF.

The chain employs TRBV7-2 and TRBJ2-3; D remains ambiguous. Germline CDR1 reads SGHTA; CDR2 reads FQGNSA. CDR3 size: 14 residues. V shed 8 bases and J shed 6 bases, with 18 bases lying between them. The CDR3, as DNA: TGTGCCAGCGGTAGGTTTGGGCCTACGGATACGCAGTATTTT. Its translation is CASGRFGPTDTQYF.

As for this clone: Its ends do not fully match the called genes, so a read error is possible. CDR3 amino acids: CASYPPQYGQYF. The CDR3 DNA is TGTGCCAGCTACCCCCCGCAGTACGGGCAGTACTTC. The rearrangement joins TRBV19 to TRBJ2-7; D uncertain. Germline V lookup: CDR1 LNHDA, CDR2 SQIVND (reference sequence). The CDR3 is 12 residues long.

This chain joins TRBV11-1 and TRBJ2-3; TRBD2 agrees at 9 bases. V lost 3 bases, J lost 2 bases, and 6 bases stayed unmatched. Per the germline V gene, CDR1 is SGHAT and CDR2 is FQDESV (reference sequence). The CDR3 contains 16 residues. The CDR3 loop reads CASSLAGGVSTDTQYF. The CDR3 DNA sequence: TGTGCCAGCAGCTTGGCGGGAGGGGTATCCACAGATACGCAGTATTTT.

This clone was observed a handful of times. The same CDR3 can be traced to other DNA sequences in this sample. This chain connects TRBV6-1 to TRBJ2-2; either TRBD1 or TRBD2 may supply D (5 bases each). This CDR3 is 12 amino acids long. Germline V lookup: CDR1 MNHNS, CDR2 SASEGT. V was clipped by 8 bases and J by 1 base, with 5 bases between them. DNA of the CDR3: TGTGCCAGCGGGGGGAACACCGGGGAGCTGTTTTTT. Residues: CASGGNTGELFF.

The chain carries TRBV4-1 and TRBJ1-5, with D unresolved. This CDR3 region has 17 residues. Germline V lookup: CDR1 MGHRA, CDR2 YSYEKL. Trimming took 5 bases from V and 2 from J, leaving 19 bases between them. The CDR3 is CASSATQHSGGNQPQHF. CDR3 sequence (DNA): TGCGCCAGCAGCGCAACTCAACATTCTGGAGGCAATCAGCCCCAGCATTTT.

This chain links TRBV15 with TRBJ2-1; no reliable D call. CDR1 and CDR2 (germline): LNHNV, YYDKDF (reference sequence). V lost 0 bases to trimming and J lost 12 bases, with 9 bases between them. This CDR3 spans 12 amino acids. CDR3 nucleotide sequence: TGTGCCACCAGCAGAGATTTCGACTCGCAGTTCTTC. As protein: CATSRDFDSQFF.

The rearrangement uses TRBV10-2 and TRBJ2-1, with 12 positions matching TRBD2. The CDR3 length is 15 residues. Germline CDR1 reads WSHSY; CDR2 reads SAAADI. J was trimmed by 10 bases and V by 7 bases; bases with no gene match: 11. The CDR3 DNA reads as TGCGCCAGCACCGGACTAGCGGGATCGTCAGGCGAGCAGTTCTTC. Translated, it gives CASTGLAGSSGEQFF.

This chain uses TRBV27 with TRBJ2-1, with TRBD2 matching 7 bases. The CDR3 is 15 residues long. Germline V lookup: CDR1 MNHEY, CDR2 SMNVEV (reference sequence). With V trimmed by 6 bases and J by 8 bases, 13 bases remained unmatched. The CDR3 is CASRSLWGGVHEQFF. Here the CDR3 DNA reads TGTGCCAGCAGAAGTCTTTGGGGAGGGGTCCATGAGCAGTTCTTC.

The chain uses TRBV9 and TRBJ2-7; 8 positions match TRBD2. The junction had 3 bases not matched to a gene; V was cut back by 0 bases and J by 1 base. The CDR3 has 15 residues. Germline CDR1 and CDR2: SGDLS and YYNGEE. CDR3 DNA: TGTGCCAGCAGCGTAGATATAGCGGGGTCCTACGAGCAGTACTTC. Translated, it gives CASSVDIAGSYEQYF.

This clone came up a few times. The same CDR3 arises from other DNA sequences in this sample as well. The chain recombines TRBV5-1 with TRBJ1-1; D remains ambiguous. The CDR3 totals 14 residues. V was clipped by 2 bases and J by 2 bases, with 10 bases between them. Germline CDR1 and CDR2: SGHRS and YFSETQ. The CDR3 sequence is CASSFDGGNTEAFF. CDR3 coding DNA: TGCGCCAGCAGCTTCGACGGCGGTAACACTGAAGCTTTCTTT.